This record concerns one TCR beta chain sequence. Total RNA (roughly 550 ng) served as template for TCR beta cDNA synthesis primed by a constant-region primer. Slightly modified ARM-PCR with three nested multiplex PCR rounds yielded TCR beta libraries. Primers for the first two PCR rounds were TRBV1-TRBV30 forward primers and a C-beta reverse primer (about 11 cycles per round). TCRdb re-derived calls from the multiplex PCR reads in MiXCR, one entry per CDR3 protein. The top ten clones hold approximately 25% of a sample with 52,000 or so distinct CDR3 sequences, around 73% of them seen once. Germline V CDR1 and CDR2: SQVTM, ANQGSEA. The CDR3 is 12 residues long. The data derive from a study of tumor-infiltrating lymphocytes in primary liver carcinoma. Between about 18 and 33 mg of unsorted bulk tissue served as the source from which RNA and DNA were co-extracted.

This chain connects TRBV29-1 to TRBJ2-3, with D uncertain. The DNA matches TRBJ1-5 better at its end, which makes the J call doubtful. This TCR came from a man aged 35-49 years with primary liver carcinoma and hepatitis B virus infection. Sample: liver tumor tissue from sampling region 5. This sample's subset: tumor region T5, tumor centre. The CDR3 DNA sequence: TGCAGCGTCGCCCCTTCCACAGATACTCAGCATTTT. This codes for CSVAPSTDTQHF.